The clone carrying this TCR beta chain turned up a few times. Its specificity is not known. In germline, CDR1 is ENHRY, CDR2 SYGVKD. The CDR3 consists of 14 residues. V shed 6 bases and J 4 bases; nucleotides not matched to a gene: 3. TCRdb reprocessed the 5' RACE reads with MiXCR, giving one entry per CDR3 protein. This sample carries approximately 300,000 distinct CDR3 sequences, 13% of them seen once, and the ten largest clones take roughly 0.5%. The data were obtained in a study of T cells after yellow fever vaccination. At the level of the study: Preparation of fractions with low cell numbers was performed using SMART-Seq v4 Ultra Low Input.

Findings of the study overall: CD4 and CD8 compartments shared a small share of clonotypes. Contaminants from the bulk population, in the form of abundant clonotypes, could be found in FACS-sorted repertoires.

The chain combines TRBV10-3 with TRBJ2-3; TRBD1 matches 11 bases. The receptor was derived from a man aged 25 to 40 who received the YFV17D yellow fever vaccine. Sequenced material: CD4+ T cells sorted from PBMCs, taken 45 days after the yellow fever booster vaccination. CDR3 in amino acids: CAISRTGGPDTQYF. DNA for the CDR3: TGTGCCATCAGCCGGACAGGGGGCCCAGATACGCAGTATTTT.